In this sample, the clone carrying this T cell receptor beta chain turned up a few times. Its antigen is not known. Profiled with immunoSEQ multiplex PCR; TCRdb holds only in-frame clones, not every one. The sample includes roughly 1,000,000 clones, around 78% of them seen just once. V was shortened by 2 bases and J by 12 bases, with 20 bases between the two germline ends. The CDR3 extends over 15 amino acids. CDR1 is MRHNA and CDR2 is SNTAGT in the germline V gene. The data derive from a study of shared clonotypes between healthy human individuals. Overall study: Per donor, CD8 memory used one plate, CD8 naive used two, CD4 memory used three and CD4 naive used three. Study-level points and caveats: Larger estimated richness was generally recorded for naive subsets relative to memory subsets. Researchers sampled only blood; tissue repertoires likely differ.

Researchers partitioned CD4+ cells into CD45RA+ naive and CD45RA-negative memory subsets. The V and J genes are TRBV6-4 and TRBJ2-1; D is perhaps TRBD2 (6 bases). This clonotype was obtained from a young man in good health. Some clones in this sample may be carry-over from other donors' samples. The sample comprised memory CD4+ T cells from PBMCs. Sample subset: CD45RA-negative fraction. In nucleotides, the CDR3 is TGTGCCAGCAGTGACCAAGGTCTAGCGAAAGAGAGGCAGTTCTTC. Translation gives CASSDQGLAKERQFF.